This TCR beta chain was sequenced for a study of beta chain features in type 1 diabetes. Expressed TCRB transcripts were sequenced, since all the RNA that had been isolated was reverse transcribed. Sequencing was performed with immunoSEQ multiplex PCR; in TCRdb, only in-frame clones are kept and a portion is missing. Here the sample spans under 250,000 clones, over 12% being singletons. This clone showed up just a few times. The CDR3 loop spans 16 amino acids. Per germline, CDR1 SNHLY and CDR2 FYNNEI. V gave up 7 bases and J gave up 7 bases; unmatched junction bases: 17. The clonotype originates from a middle-aged woman in good health. V and J are TRBV2 and TRBJ2-5; 8 bases are a match to TRBD2. Specimen: naive CD4+ T cells from blood. CDR3 in amino acids: CASTENLAGGMATQYF. For the CDR3, the DNA is TGTGCCAGCACCGAAAATTTGGCGGGGGGTATGGCGACCCAGTACTTC. Variable domain in full (rest from reference TRBV2 and TRBJ2-5): EPEVTQTPSHQVTQMGQEVILRCVPISNHLYFYWYRQILGQKVEFLVSFYNNEISEKSEIFDDQFSVERPDGSNFTLKIRSTKLEDSAMYFCASTENLAGGMATQYFGPGTRLLVL.